These 19 T cell receptor beta chains share one sample of origin, sequenced in a study of synovial regulatory T cells in juvenile arthritis. No antigen has been assigned to these receptors. The assay was immunoSEQ multiplex PCR, and TCRdb's table has in-frame clones only and misses some. The repertoire table contains around 9,000 clones. Study observations and caveats: Compared with other blood Treg cells, inflammation-associated Treg cells had reduced TCR diversity.

Material for sequencing was Treg cells from blood. As to subset: HLA-DR+ inflammation-associated blood Treg cells. The source is a donor younger than 30 with juvenile idiopathic arthritis.

The V gene is TRBV7-3, the J gene TRBJ1-1; TCRdb's D call of TRBD1 is untestable without DNA. Germline lookup yields CDR1 SGHTA and CDR2 FQGTGA. The CDR3 loop spans 14 amino acids. No DNA is recorded. CDR3: CASSLGQGFSEAFF.

The V gene is TRBV15, the J gene TRBJ2-1; there is no DNA to check the TCRdb D call of TRBD1. This CDR3 is built from 15 residues. DNA is not on record. Looked up from germline, CDR1 is LNHNV and CDR2 is YYDKDF (reference sequence). The CDR3 sequence is CATSRKQGFDNEQFF.

This sequence joins TRBV4-3 and TRBJ1-1. The CDR3 runs to 15 residues. No coding sequence is recorded. Germline V gives CDR1 LGHNA, CDR2 YSLEER. The chain's CDR3 is CASTYSLGRNTEAFF.

V gene TRBV5-6 combines with J gene TRBJ2-7; as DNA is missing, the TRBD1 call by TCRdb cannot be tested. This CDR3 contains 16 residues. The protein alone is recorded here. Germline-derived CDR1 and CDR2 are SGHDT and YYEEEE. The CDR3 region is CASSFVGQESSYEQYV.

The genes are TRBV9 and TRBJ2-7; absent DNA, TCRdb's TRBD1 call cannot be checked. Looked up from germline, CDR1 is SGDLS and CDR2 is YYNGEE. The CDR3 sequence is 15 residues long. DNA is not on record. The CDR3 loop is CASSVGGHASYEQYF.

The V and J genes are TRBV14 and TRBJ2-7; as DNA is missing, the TRBD1 call by TCRdb cannot be tested. The length of the CDR3 is 18 residues. DNA is not on record. CDR1 is SGHDN and CDR2 is FVKESK in the germline V gene. CDR3 protein: CASSHSPHGQGANYEQYF. Complete variable domain (other parts from reference TRBV14 and TRBJ2-7): EAGVTQFPSHSVIEKGQTVTLRCDPISGHDNLYWYRRVMGKEIKFLLHFVKESKQDESGMPNNRFLAERTGGTYSTLKVQPAELEDSGVYFCASSHSPHGQGANYEQYFGPGTRLTVT.

This chain uses TRBV2 with TRBJ1-5; absent DNA, TCRdb's TRBD1 call cannot be checked. The CDR3 spans 15 residues. The record lacks a DNA sequence. Germline lookup yields CDR1 SNHLY and CDR2 FYNNEI. The chain's CDR3 is CASRPATGRDQPQHF.

The chain joins TRBV7-6 to TRBJ1-5. The CDR3 extends over 15 amino acids. The record lacks a DNA sequence. Germline CDR1 is SGHVS and CDR2 is FNYEAQ. The CDR3 sequence: CASSWGPFSNQPQHF.

The CDR3 sequence: CATSHPVGGYTF. The rearrangement joins TRBV6-4 to TRBJ1-2. CDR1 and CDR2 from the germline V gene are MRHNA and SNTAGT. This CDR3 has 12 residues. The DNA is not on file.

The gene calls are TRBV6-7 and TRBJ2-1; TCRdb indicates TRBD2, and absent DNA this call remains unverified. TRBV6-7 is identified as an open reading frame with a role that is uncertain. This CDR3 has 17 residues. DNA is not recorded here. CDR3 residues: CASSYPGVAGVNNEQFF.

The J gene is TRBJ2-2, the V gene TRBV9; the D call of TRBD2 rests on TCRdb alone, since no DNA is present to check it. Germline V gene sequence: CDR1 SGDLS, CDR2 YYNGEE. This CDR3 spans 13 amino acids. No DNA has been recorded. CDR3 amino acids: CASSGFRARELFF. The full variable domain, completed using reference TRBV9 and TRBJ2-2, is DSGVTQTPKHLITATGQRVTLRCSPRSGDLSVYWYQQSLDQGLQFLIQYYNGEERAKGNILERFSAQQFPDLHSELNLSSLELGDSALYFCASSGFRARELFFGEGSRLTVL.

V and J are TRBV2 and TRBJ1-1; TCRdb's D call, TRBD1, is unchecked because there is no DNA. The length of the CDR3 is 14 residues. Only the protein is available. In germline, CDR1 is SNHLY, CDR2 FYNNEI. CDR3: CASNPQGKNTEAFF.

The chain employs TRBV30 and TRBJ2-2; TCRdb's assignment of TRBD2 cannot be checked, as there is no DNA. The germline V gene encodes CDR1 GTSNPN and CDR2 SVGIG (reference sequence). CDR3 length equals 14 residues. The DNA sequence is not available. This chain's CDR3 is CAWSAGADTGELFF.

The CDR3 region is CASSLSGGNSPLHF. This sequence joins TRBV13 and TRBJ1-6. Germline lookup yields CDR1 PRHDT and CDR2 FYEKMQ (reference sequence). CDR3 length equals 14 residues. DNA was not recorded.

The chain couples TRBV6-1 to TRBJ2-2. CDR3 length: 14 residues. There is no recorded DNA. Germline V gene sequence: CDR1 MNHNS, CDR2 SASEGT. CDR3 sequence reads: CASSAPWGTGELFF.

The CDR3 sequence: CATRRRGGWENEQFF. The chain joins TRBV15 to TRBJ2-1; checking the TCRdb D call of TRBD2 is not possible without DNA. CDR3 length: 15 residues. There is no recorded DNA. Germline-derived CDR1 and CDR2 are LNHNV and YYDKDF (reference sequence).

The CDR3 sequence is CASRDGTGFSEAFF. The chain uses TRBV11-2 and TRBJ1-1; lacking DNA, the TRBD1 call made by TCRdb goes unchecked. This CDR3 contains 14 residues. DNA was not recorded. Looked up from germline, CDR1 is SGHAT and CDR2 is FQNNGV. The variable domain in full, completed from reference TRBV11-2 and TRBJ1-1, reads EAGVAQSPRYKIIEKRQSVAFWCNPISGHATLYWYQQILGQGPKLLIQFQNNGVVDDSQLPKDRFSAERLKGVDSTLKIQPAKLEDSAVYLCASRDGTGFSEAFFGQGTRLTVV.

The chain has TRBV30 and TRBJ2-4. The CDR3 spans 14 residues. No DNA is listed. CDR1 and CDR2 (germline): GTSNPN, SVGIG (reference sequence). This chain's CDR3 is CAWSPGTALNIQYF.

The chain couples TRBV6-1 to TRBJ2-5. CDR1 is MNHNS, CDR2 SASEGT, per germline. The CDR3 extends over 16 amino acids. No DNA is recorded. CDR3: CASSENEGPVNSEQYF.